This TCR beta chain was captured by sequencing in a study (dated by TCRdb to 2015 to 2016). The library was made by RT-PCR. The sequencer listed for this sample is Illumina MiSeq. TCRdb reanalyzed the raw reads on its own, using fastp at Q25 for trimming and MiXCR for clone calling, and kept in-frame beta chains. One record per CDR3 amino acid sequence lists the most common genes and DNA. The sample table lists about 680,000 distinct CDR3 sequences, 11% to 15% of them with a count of one. In total, the top ten clones hold around 3.3% of the sample. With regard to this clonotype: Its target antigen remains unknown. No quality values exist for individual bases; no much larger clone is one base distant.

The CDR3 covers 14 residues, taking in both the cysteine and the phenylalanine. Just the 42-base CDR3 DNA is kept, in frame starting at base 1. Based on the germline V gene (reference sequence), the CDR1 and CDR2 sequences are DFQATT and SNEGSKA. V lost 6 bases and J lost 3 bases, and the count of bases not matched to a germline gene is 7. The clonotype was recovered from a female donor in good health, serving as a healthy control. The chain couples TRBV20-1 to TRBJ2-7, with 11 bases in between that match TRBD2. The material sequenced was memory CD4+ T cells from blood. This receptor has the CDR3 CSASSSGGSYEQYF. The DNA sequence is as follows: TGCAGTGCCTCCTCTAGCGGGGGGAGCTACGAGCAGTACTTC.